What follows are 13 T cell receptor beta chains derived from one specimen sequenced in a study of blood T cell repertoires in COVID-19 (TCRdb year 2020). Libraries were constructed by the immunoSEQ multiplex PCR assay. TCRdb retrieved this table from immuneACCESS and kept in-frame rearrangements only. Not all clones are present; in checked studies, unresolved V genes account for under half, and no reason is known for the remainder. Across this sample there are 300,000 to 400,000 clones, with approximately 87% seen only once. The ten largest clones take up approximately 8.1% of the sample. Sequencing input: peripheral blood. The receptors here all came from a woman aged 50 to 60 who had recovered from COVID-19.

The chain has TRBV2 and TRBJ1-6, with a tentative D call TRBD1 (6 bases). The V gene lost 7 bases and the J gene lost 5 bases, with 12 bases spanning the gap. CDR3 size: 14 residues. Germline V gene sequence: CDR1 SNHLY, CDR2 FYNNEI. The CDR3 protein is CASIGTGNNSPLHF. The CDR3 DNA is TGTGCCAGCATCGGTACAGGGAATAATTCACCCCTCCACTTT.

V gene TRBV4-3 combines with J gene TRBJ1-2; 10 bases fit TRBD1. The CDR3 loop spans 16 amino acids. V trimming: 0 bases; J trimming: 4 bases; junction bases outside the gene matches: 5. Germline CDR1 is LGHNA and CDR2 is YSLEER. CDR3: CASSQEGQGIIYGYTF. The CDR3 DNA is TGCGCCAGCAGCCAAGAGGGACAGGGGATTATCTATGGCTACACCTTC.

This clone has a single count. The genes are TRBV19 and TRBJ2-1; unclear D gene. The germline CDR1 and CDR2 sequences are LNHDA and SQIVND (reference sequence). The CDR3 has 12 residues. V lost 8 bases, J lost 9 bases, and 14 bases lay in between. The CDR3 protein is CASESMSGEQFF. The CDR3 DNA follows: TGTGCCAGTGAATCTATGTCTGGTGAGCAGTTCTTC. The whole variable domain, remainder taken from reference TRBV19 and TRBJ2-1, is DGGITQSPKYLFRKEGQNVTLSCEQNLNHDAMYWYRQDPGQGLRLIYYSQIVNDFQKGDIAEGYSVSREKKESFPLTVTSAQKNPTAFYLCASESMSGEQFFGPGTRLTVL.

This clone was detected only once. J is TRBJ1-4 and V is TRBV30, with D possibly being TRBD1 (5 bases). The CDR3 loop spans 13 amino acids. Germline V gene sequence: CDR1 GTSNPN, CDR2 SVGIG (reference sequence). Trimming pared 2 bases from V and 11 bases from J, leaving 15 bases between. DNA for the CDR3: TGTGCCTGGAGTTGGCAGGACGGGGGGAAACTGTTTTTT. This gives the protein CAWSWQDGGKLFF.

The V and J genes are TRBV19 and TRBJ2-6, with D possibly matching TRBD1 (6 bases). Deletions cut 4 bases from V and 2 bases from J, with 12 bases between. The CDR3 sequence is 16 residues long. The germline V gene has CDR1 LNHDA and CDR2 SQIVND (reference sequence). The CDR3 DNA follows: TGTGCCAGTAGTACAACAGGGTTCGCTGGGGCCAACGTCCTGACTTTC. Amino acid sequence: CASSTTGFAGANVLTF.

This sequence joins TRBV5-1 and TRBJ1-2; 10 bases fit TRBD1. The CDR3 has 16 residues. Germline V gene data show CDR1 as SGHRS and CDR2 as YFSETQ. Trimming at V came to 1 base and at J to 5 bases, leaving 8 bases not matched to a gene. The CDR3 reads CASSLNMGTGVYGYTF. The CDR3 DNA sequence: TGCGCCAGCAGCTTGAATATGGGGACAGGGGTTTATGGCTACACCTTC.

This chain uses TRBV6-5 with TRBJ1-5; possibly TRBD1 for D (5 bases). This CDR3 has 14 amino acids. V gave up 7 bases and J gave up 2 bases, with 12 bases separating them. Germline assignment: CDR1 MNHEY and CDR2 SVGAGI. CDR3 loop: CASTPQGRNQPQHF. The CDR3 nucleotides read TGTGCCAGCACACCTCAGGGTCGCAATCAGCCCCAGCATTTT.

This rearrangement joins TRBV5-8 to TRBJ2-1, with D hard to call. The CDR3 consists of 15 residues. V lost 0 bases, J lost 8 bases, and 15 bases lay in between. The germline V gene has CDR1 SGHTS and CDR2 YDEGEE. CDR3 nucleotides: TGTGCCAGCAGCTTGGGGCGGTATCCCGGAGATGAGCAGTTCTTC. Residues: CASSLGRYPGDEQFF.

This chain connects TRBV5-6 to TRBJ1-1; D is possibly TRBD1 (6 bases). The germline gives CDR1 SGHDT, CDR2 YYEEEE. V was clipped by 0 bases and J by 7 bases, with 13 bases between them. The CDR3 spans 14 residues. CDR3 coding DNA: TGTGCCAGCAGCTTGGCCGGGGGAGGGGGTGAAGCTTTCTTT. Translated: CASSLAGGGGEAFF.

This rearrangement joins TRBV5-4 to TRBJ2-3; a possible D gene is TRBD2 (5 bases). V lost 0 bases, J lost 3 bases, and 14 bases lay in between. The CDR3 loop spans 16 amino acids. The V gene's germline CDR1 is SGHNT and CDR2 YYREEE (reference sequence). The CDR3 reads CASSLDRGTGTDTQYF. CDR3 nucleotides: TGTGCCAGCAGCTTGGACCGGGGAACGGGTACAGATACGCAGTATTTT. Together with reference TRBV5-4 and TRBJ2-3, the CDR3 gives the full variable domain: ETGVTQSPTHLIKTRGQQVTLRCSSQSGHNTVSWYQQALGQGPQFIFQYYREEENGRGNFPPRFSGLQFPNYSSELNVNALELDDSALYLCASSLDRGTGTDTQYFGPGTRLTVL.

This chain links TRBV5-4 with TRBJ2-7; TRBD2 aligns across 11 bases. There are 15 residues in the CDR3. V lost 3 bases to trimming and J lost 2 bases; unmatched junction nucleotides: 4. CDR1 is SGHNT, CDR2 YYREEE, per germline (reference sequence). This CDR3 is CASSWGTSGTYEQYF. The CDR3 DNA follows: TGTGCCAGCAGCTGGGGGACTAGCGGTACCTACGAGCAGTACTTC.

Comment on this clone: Other DNA sequences in the sample encode the same CDR3. The rearrangement uses TRBV5-1 and TRBJ1-4; TRBD1 might be the D (6 bases). The V gene lost 2 bases and the J gene lost 0 bases, with 8 bases spanning the gap. The CDR3 spans 15 residues. The germline V gene has CDR1 SGHRS and CDR2 YFSETQ. The CDR3 region is CASSLQGATNEKLFF. In nucleotides, the CDR3 is TGCGCCAGCAGCTTACAGGGTGCAACTAATGAAAAACTGTTTTTT. Variable domain in full (rest from reference TRBV5-1 and TRBJ1-4): KAGVTQTPRYLIKTRGQQVTLSCSPISGHRSVSWYQQTPGQGLQFLFEYFSETQRNKGNFPGRFSGRQFSNSRSEMNVSTLELGDSALYLCASSLQGATNEKLFFGSGTQLSVL.

The gene calls are TRBV19 and TRBJ2-1, with 8 positions matching TRBD1. The length of the CDR3 is 15 residues. J was trimmed by 5 bases and V by 3 bases; bases with no gene match: 6. CDR1 and CDR2 from the germline V gene are LNHDA and SQIVND (reference sequence). CDR3 sequence (DNA): TGTGCCAGTAGTATCACACAGGGGGGTGACAATGAGCAGTTCTTC. Translation gives CASSITQGGDNEQFF.